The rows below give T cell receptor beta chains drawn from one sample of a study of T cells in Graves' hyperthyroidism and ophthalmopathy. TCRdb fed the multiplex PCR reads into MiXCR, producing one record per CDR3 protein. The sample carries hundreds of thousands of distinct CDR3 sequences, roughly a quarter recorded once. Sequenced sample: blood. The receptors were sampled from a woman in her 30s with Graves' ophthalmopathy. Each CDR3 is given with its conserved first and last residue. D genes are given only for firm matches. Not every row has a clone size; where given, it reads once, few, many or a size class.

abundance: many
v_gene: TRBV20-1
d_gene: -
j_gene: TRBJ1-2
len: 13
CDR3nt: TGCAGTGCTAGTTGGCAGAGAAACTATGGCTACACCTTC
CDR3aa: CSASWQRNYGYTF

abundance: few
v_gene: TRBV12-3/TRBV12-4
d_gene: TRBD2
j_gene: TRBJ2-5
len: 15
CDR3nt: TGTGCCAGCAGCTCGAGCGGGAGGGCACAAGAGACCCAGTACTTC
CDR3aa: CASSSSGRAQETQYF

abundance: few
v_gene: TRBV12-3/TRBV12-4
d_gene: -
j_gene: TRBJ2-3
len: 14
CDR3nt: TGTGCCAGCAGTTTAGCGGGGGGCCTTGATACGCAGTATTTT
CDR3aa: CASSLAGGLDTQYF

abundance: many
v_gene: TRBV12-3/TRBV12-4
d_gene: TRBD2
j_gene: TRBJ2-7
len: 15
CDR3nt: TGTGCCAGCAGTCCTTTCGGCGGGGGTGGGGACGAGCAGTACTTC
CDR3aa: CASSPFGGGGDEQYF

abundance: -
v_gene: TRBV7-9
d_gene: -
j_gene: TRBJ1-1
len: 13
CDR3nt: TGTGCCAGCAGCTTACACGACAGCGGTGAAGCTTTCTTT
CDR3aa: CASSLHDSGEAFF

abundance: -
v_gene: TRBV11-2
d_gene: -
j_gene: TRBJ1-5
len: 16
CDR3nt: TGTGCCAGCAGCGTGGGGACGGGGGGCAGTTATCAGCCCCAGCATTTT
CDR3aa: CASSVGTGGSYQPQHF

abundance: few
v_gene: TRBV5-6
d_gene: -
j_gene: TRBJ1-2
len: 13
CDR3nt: TGTGCCAGCAGCTTGCCGGGGCGGATTGGCTACACCTTC
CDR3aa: CASSLPGRIGYTF

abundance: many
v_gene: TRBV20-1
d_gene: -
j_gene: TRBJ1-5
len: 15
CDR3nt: TGCAGTGCTGGCAAGGGAGGGATTGAAAGTCAGCCCCAGCATTTT
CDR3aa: CSAGKGGIESQPQHF

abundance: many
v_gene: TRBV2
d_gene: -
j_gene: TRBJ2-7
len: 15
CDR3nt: TGTGCCAGCAGTGATCCCAAGACACGCTCCTACGAGCAGTACTTC
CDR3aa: CASSDPKTRSYEQYF

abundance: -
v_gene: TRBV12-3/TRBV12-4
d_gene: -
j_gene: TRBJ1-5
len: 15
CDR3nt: TGTGCCAGCAGTTTAGGGCCCCGGATCAATCAGCCCCAGCATTTT
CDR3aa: CASSLGPRINQPQHF

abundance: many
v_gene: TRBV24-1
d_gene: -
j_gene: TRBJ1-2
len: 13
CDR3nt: TGTGCCACCAGTGTAAGCTCCAACTATGGCTACACCTTC
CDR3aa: CATSVSSNYGYTF

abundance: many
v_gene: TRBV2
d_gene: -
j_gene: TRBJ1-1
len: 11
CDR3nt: TGTGCCAGCAGTGAAGAGTCGTTGGCTTTCTTT
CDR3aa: CASSEESLAFF

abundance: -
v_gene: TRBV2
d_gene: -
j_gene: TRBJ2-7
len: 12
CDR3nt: TGTGCCAGCAGCGGGGGAGGAGACGAGCAGTACTTC
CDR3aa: CASSGGGDEQYF

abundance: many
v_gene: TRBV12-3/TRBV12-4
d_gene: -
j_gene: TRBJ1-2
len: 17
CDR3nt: TGTGCCAGCAGTCCTCCAGGCCAGCCCCATCCCCTCTATGGCTACACCTTC
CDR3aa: CASSPPGQPHPLYGYTF

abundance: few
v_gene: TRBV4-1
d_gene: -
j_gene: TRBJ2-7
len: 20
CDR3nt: TGCGCTAGCAGCCAAGATTGGGGGCGATTCCCTTATTCTCGGAGCTACGAGCAGTACTTC
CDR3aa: CASSQDWGRFPYSRSYEQYF

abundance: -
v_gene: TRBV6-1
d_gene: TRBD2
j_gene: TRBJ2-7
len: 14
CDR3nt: TGTGCCAGCAGCACCCGGACTAGTCGAGGGGAGCAGTACTTC
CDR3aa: CASSTRTSRGEQYF

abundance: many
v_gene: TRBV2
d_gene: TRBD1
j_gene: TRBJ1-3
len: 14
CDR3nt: TGTGCCAGCAGGTTGACAGGGCCCGGAAACACCATATATTTT
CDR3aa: CASRLTGPGNTIYF

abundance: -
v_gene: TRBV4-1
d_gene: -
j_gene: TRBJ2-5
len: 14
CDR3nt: TGCGCCAGCAGCCAAGTTACAGGGTGGGAGACCCAGTACTTC
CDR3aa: CASSQVTGWETQYF

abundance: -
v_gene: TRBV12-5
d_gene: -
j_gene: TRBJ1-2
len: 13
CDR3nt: TGTGCTAGTGAGACGACAGAGAACTATGGCTACACCTTC
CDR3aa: CASETTENYGYTF

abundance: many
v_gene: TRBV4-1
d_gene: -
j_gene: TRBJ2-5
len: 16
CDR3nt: TGCGCCAGCAGCCAAATTTTCCCGGTACCCCAAGAGACCCAGTACTTC
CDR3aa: CASSQIFPVPQETQYF

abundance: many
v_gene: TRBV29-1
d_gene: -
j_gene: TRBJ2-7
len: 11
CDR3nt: TGCAGCGTTGACTCCGCTACGCAGCAGTACTTC
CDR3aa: CSVDSATQQYF

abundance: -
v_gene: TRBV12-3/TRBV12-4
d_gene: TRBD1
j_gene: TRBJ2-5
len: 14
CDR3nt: TGTGCCAGCAGTGGGACAGCCCGCAGAGAGACCCAGTACTTC
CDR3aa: CASSGTARRETQYF

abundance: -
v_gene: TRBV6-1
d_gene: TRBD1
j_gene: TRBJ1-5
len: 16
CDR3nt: TGTGCCAGCAGCAAGGAGTGGGCAGGGGGCGGTCAGCCCCATCATTTT
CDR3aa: CASSKEWAGGGQPHHF

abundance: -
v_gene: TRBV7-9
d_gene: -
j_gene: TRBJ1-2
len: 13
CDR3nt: TGTGCCAGCAGCCGCCCGGGGAACTGGGGCTACACCTTC
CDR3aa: CASSRPGNWGYTF

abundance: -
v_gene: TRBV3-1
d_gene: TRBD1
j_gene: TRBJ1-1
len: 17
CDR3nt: TGTGCCAGCAGCCAAGACCCCAGGTGGACAGGAAACACTGAAGCTTTCTTT
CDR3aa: CASSQDPRWTGNTEAFF

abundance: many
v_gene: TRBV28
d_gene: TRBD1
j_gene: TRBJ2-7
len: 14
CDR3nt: TGTGCCAGCAGTCTAAGGACAGGGCACTACGAGCAGTACTTC
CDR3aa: CASSLRTGHYEQYF

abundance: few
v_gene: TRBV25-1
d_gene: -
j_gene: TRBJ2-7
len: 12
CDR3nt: TGTGCCAGCAGTGAAGTGGTAGGAGAGCAGTACTTC
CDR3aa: CASSEVVGEQYF

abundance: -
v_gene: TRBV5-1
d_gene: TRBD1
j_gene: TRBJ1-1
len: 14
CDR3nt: TGCGCCAGCAGCTTAAGGGGGCCTGACACTGAAGCTTTCTTT
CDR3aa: CASSLRGPDTEAFF

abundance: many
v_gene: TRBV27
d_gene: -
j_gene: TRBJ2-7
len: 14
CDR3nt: TGTGCCAGCAGTACTGGCAGACTCTCCTACGAGCAGTACTTC
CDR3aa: CASSTGRLSYEQYF

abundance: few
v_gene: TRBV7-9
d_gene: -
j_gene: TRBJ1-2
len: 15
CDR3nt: TGTGCCAGCAGCCGGGGGGGTTTAGGAGGCTATGGCTACACCTTC
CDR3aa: CASSRGGLGGYGYTF

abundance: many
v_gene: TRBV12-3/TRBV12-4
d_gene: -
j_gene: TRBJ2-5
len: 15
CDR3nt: TGTGCCAGCAGTTTAGTTTCGTCGGGGGAAGAGACCCAGTACTTC
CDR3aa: CASSLVSSGEETQYF